The clone carrying this TCR beta chain was seen ten or more times. The sample originates from a study of molecular identifiers for immune sequencing clone quantification. CDR1 DFQATT and CDR2 SNEGSKA come from the germline V gene (reference sequence). Trimming took off 2 bases at V and 3 bases at J, with 11 bases between the two ends. The CDR3 length is 13 residues. TCRdb re-called the PCR reads through MiXCR, storing one row per CDR3 protein. The profile shows around 460,000 distinct CDR3 sequences, roughly 24% of them singletons. The receptor was isolated from a human donor in good health. Some libraries in this study had Jurkat cell RNA spiked in. Material for sequencing was naive CD8+ T cells from blood, with Jurkat cell RNA spiked in. The subset denotes: FACS-sorted CD8+CD4-CCR7+CD45RA+ naive T cells. The chain recombines TRBV20-1 with TRBJ2-7; tentatively, D is TRBD2 (6 bases). CDR3 protein: CSARRLEYYEQYF. Written as DNA, the CDR3 is TGCAGTGCTAGACGACTAGAGTACTACGAGCAGTACTTC.